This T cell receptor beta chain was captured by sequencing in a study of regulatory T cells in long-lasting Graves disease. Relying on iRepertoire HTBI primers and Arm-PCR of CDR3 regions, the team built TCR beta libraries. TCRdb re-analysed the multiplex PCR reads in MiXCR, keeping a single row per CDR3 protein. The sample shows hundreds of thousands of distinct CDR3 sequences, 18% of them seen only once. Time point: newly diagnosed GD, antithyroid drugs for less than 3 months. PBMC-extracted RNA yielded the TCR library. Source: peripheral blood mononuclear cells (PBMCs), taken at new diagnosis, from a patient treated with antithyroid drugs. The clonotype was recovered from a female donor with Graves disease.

CDR3 in DNA: TGTGCCAGCAGCATCGGAGGTCCTAGCGGGAGGTACGAGCAGTACTTC. It specifies CASSIGGPSGRYEQYF. The chain recombines TRBV7-2 with TRBJ2-7; 11 bases map to TRBD2. The CDR3 totals 16 residues. Germline V lookup: CDR1 SGHTA, CDR2 FQGNSA. Trimming took 5 bases from V and 4 from J; bases not matched to a gene: 10.